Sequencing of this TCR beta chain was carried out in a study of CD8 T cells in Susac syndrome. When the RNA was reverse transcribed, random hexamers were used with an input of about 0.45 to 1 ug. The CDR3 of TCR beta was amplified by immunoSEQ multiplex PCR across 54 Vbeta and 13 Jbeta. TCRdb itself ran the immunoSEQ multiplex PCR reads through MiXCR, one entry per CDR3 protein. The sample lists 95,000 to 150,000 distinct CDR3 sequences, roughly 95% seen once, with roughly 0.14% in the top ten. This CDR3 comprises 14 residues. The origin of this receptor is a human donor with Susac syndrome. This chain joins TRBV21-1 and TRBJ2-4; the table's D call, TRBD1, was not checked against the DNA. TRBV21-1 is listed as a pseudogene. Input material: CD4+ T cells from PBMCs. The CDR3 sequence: CASRGRQAKNIQYF. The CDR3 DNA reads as TGTGCCAGCAGGGGACGCCAAGCCAAAAACATTCAGTACTTC.